The rows below give T cell receptor beta chains drawn from one sample of a study of cytomegalovirus exposure and HLA in healthy donors. TCRdb's copy holds only in-frame clones and misses some; the assay was immunoSEQ multiplex PCR. The sample data list more than 100,000 clones. The sample comprised PBMCs. The receptors come from a man aged 40-50 years in good health and CMV-seronegative. The CDR3 runs from the conserved cysteine through the conserved F or W. A D gene is named only where the DNA matches it firmly.

>TRBD2|TRBV10-3|TRBJ2-1
CAISRLAGEHEQFF
TGTGCCATCAGTCGACTAGCGGGAGAGCATGAGCAGTTCTTC
>.|TRBV29-1|TRBJ1-2
CSVGTVMEQDGYTF
TGCAGCGTTGGAACAGTGATGGAACAGGATGGCTACACCTTC
>TRBD2|TRBV25-1|TRBJ2-7
CASSPGGDSEQYF
TGTGCCAGCAGTCCCGGGGGGGATTCCGAGCAGTACTTC
>.|TRBV4-3|TRBJ1-3
CASSQGVRGNTIYF
TGCGCCAGCAGCCAAGGTGTCAGGGGAAACACCATATATTTT
>TRBD1|TRBV14|TRBJ1-6
CASSHDRDSLWNSPLHF
TGTGCCAGCAGTCATGACAGGGACAGCTTATGGAATTCACCCCTCCACTTT
>TRBD1|TRBV5-8|TRBJ2-5
CASSLAGRGKGETQYF
TGTGCCAGCAGCTTGGCCGGCAGGGGGAAAGGGGAGACCCAGTACTTC
>.|TRBV7-7|TRBJ1-2
CASSCDRPSCGYTF
TGTGCCAGCAGCTGCGACAGGCCTAGCTGTGGCTACACCTTC
>.|TRBV27|TRBJ1-6
CASSHREYSPLHF
TGTGCCAGCAGTCACAGGGAATACTCACCCCTCCACTTT
>.|TRBV27|TRBJ2-7
CASSLYPPWGSSYEQYF
TGTGCCAGCAGTTTATATCCTCCATGGGGCAGCTCCTACGAGCAGTACTTC
>TRBD2|TRBV27|TRBJ2-7
CASRGRGLADSSYEQYF
TGTGCCAGCAGGGGACGTGGACTAGCGGACTCCTCCTACGAGCAGTACTTC
>.|TRBV11-3|TRBJ2-5
CASSSTGLQETQYF
TGTGCCAGCAGCTCAACAGGGCTGCAAGAGACCCAGTACTTC
>.|TRBV7-8|TRBJ2-1
CASSLRLSSYNEQFF
TGTGCCAGCAGCTTACGATTGAGCTCCTACAATGAGCAGTTCTTC
>TRBD1|TRBV4-1|TRBJ2-2
CASSETGIGELFF
TGCGCCAGCAGCGAGACAGGGATCGGGGAGCTGTTTTTT
>TRBD2|TRBV5-1|TRBJ2-5
CASSLGGGGGLQETQYF
TGCGCCAGCAGCTTGGGGGGAGGCGGGGGACTCCAAGAGACCCAGTACTTC
>.|TRBV18|TRBJ1-2
CASSRDGGYGYTF
TGTGCCAGCTCACGGGACGGGGGCTATGGCTACACCTTC
>TRBD1|TRBV18|TRBJ1-2
CASSPGQHSTYGYTF
TGTGCCAGCTCACCGGGACAGCACTCAACCTATGGCTACACCTTC
>TRBD1|TRBV28|TRBJ1-5
CAISLQGWNQPQHF
TGTGCCATTTCTTTACAGGGGTGGAATCAGCCCCAGCATTTT
>.|TRBV6-5|TRBJ2-3
CASGLGGGPADTQYF
TGTGCCAGCGGCCTTGGGGGGGGCCCGGCGGATACGCAGTATTTT
>TRBD1|TRBV25-1|TRBJ1-2
CASSETGDYGYTF
TGTGCCAGCAGTGAAACAGGGGACTATGGCTACACCTTC
>.|TRBV6-7|TRBJ2-7
CASSYQPGTYEQYF
TGTGCCAGCAGTTACCAGCCAGGGACCTACGAGCAGTACTTC
>.|TRBV14|TRBJ2-5
CASSPAEGQETQYF
TGTGCCAGCAGTCCCGCGGAGGGGCAGGAGACCCAGTACTTC
>.|TRBV19|TRBJ1-1
CASSLYRAAEAFF
TGTGCCAGTAGTCTCTACAGGGCGGCTGAAGCTTTCTTT
>.|TRBV6-5|TRBJ2-2
CASTRTGNTGELFF
TGTGCCAGCACCCGAACAGGGAACACCGGGGAGCTGTTTTTT
>TRBD1|TRBV4-3|TRBJ1-2
CASSQEQGTNYGYTF
TGCGCCAGCAGCCAAGAACAGGGGACTAACTATGGCTACACCTTC
>TRBD1|TRBV7-7|TRBJ2-5
CASSSDREREQYF
TGTGCCAGCAGCTCGGACAGGGAACGAGAGCAGTACTTC
>TRBD1|TRBV7-2|TRBJ2-1
CASSQDRGHHEQFF
TGTGCCAGCAGCCAGGACAGGGGGCATCATGAGCAGTTCTTC
>.|TRBV21-1|TRBJ1-5
CASSNTGNGNQPQHF
TGTGCCAGCAGCAACACGGGGAATGGCAATCAGCCCCAGCATTTT
>.|TRBV6-5|TRBJ2-1
CASSYPHAAGEQFF
TGTGCCAGCAGTTACCCGCACGCCGCCGGGGAGCAGTTCTTC
>.|TRBV6-6|TRBJ2-7
CASSPIRYEQYF
TGTGCCAGCAGTCCTATTCGCTACGAGCAGTACTTC
>.|TRBV6-5|TRBJ1-3
CASSLGSPRGNTIYF
TGTGCCAGCAGCCTCGGGTCCCCCAGAGGAAACACCATATATTTT
>.|TRBV11-3|TRBJ2-7
CASSLRTSSEQYF
TGTGCCAGCAGCTTACGGACTTCCTCGGAGCAGTACTTC
>TRBD1|TRBV18|TRBJ2-1
CASSPPQGVNEQFF
TGTGCCAGCTCACCACCTCAGGGGGTGAATGAGCAGTTCTTC
>TRBD1|TRBV5-6|TRBJ2-5
CASSRGQQETQYF
TGTGCCAGCAGCCGGGGACAGCAAGAGACCCAGTACTTC
>.|TRBV4-3|TRBJ2-5
CASSQETRETQYF
TGCGCCAGCAGCCAAGAAACGAGAGAGACCCAGTACTTC
>TRBD2|TRBV5-6|TRBJ2-1
CASSLEVAGLYNEQFF
TGTGCCAGCAGCTTGGAAGTAGCGGGACTATACAATGAGCAGTTCTTC
>TRBD2|TRBV4-2|TRBJ2-7
CASSQEGTSVDEQYF
TGTGCCAGCAGCCAAGAGGGTACTAGCGTGGACGAGCAGTACTTC
>TRBD1|TRBV2|TRBJ1-5
CASGQGASGQHF
TGTGCCAGCGGCCAGGGGGCAAGCGGCCAGCATTTT
>TRBD1|TRBV27|TRBJ2-7
CASSSGTASYEQYF
TGTGCCAGCAGTTCCGGGACAGCATCCTACGAGCAGTACTTC
>TRBD1|TRBV29-1|TRBJ2-2
CSVEGDRTNTGELFF
TGCAGCGTTGAGGGGGACAGGACGAACACCGGGGAGCTGTTTTTT
>TRBD1|TRBV28|TRBJ2-2
CASSLRGRGRVGELFF
TGTGCCAGCAGTTTAAGGGGCAGGGGGCGCGTCGGGGAGCTGTTTTTT